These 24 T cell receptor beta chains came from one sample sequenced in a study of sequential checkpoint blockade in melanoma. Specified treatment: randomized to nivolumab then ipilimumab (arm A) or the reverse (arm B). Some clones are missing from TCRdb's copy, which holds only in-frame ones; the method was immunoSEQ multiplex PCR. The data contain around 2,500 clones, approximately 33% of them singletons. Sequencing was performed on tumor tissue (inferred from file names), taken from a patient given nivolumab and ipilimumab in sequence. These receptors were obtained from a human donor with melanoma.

The DNA for the CDR3 is TGTGCCAGCAGCGAGGGACAGCGGAAATTTAATGAAAAACTGTTTTTT. Translation gives CASSEGQRKFNEKLFF. The V call is TRBV11-3, the J call TRBJ1-4, with 7 bases matching TRBD1. The CDR3 extends over 16 amino acids. Germline V gene lookup returns CDR1 SGHNT and CDR2 YENEEA. The ends lost 5 bases at V and 4 bases at J; junction bases unmatched: 10. Full variable domain (remainder filled in from reference TRBV11-3 and TRBJ1-4): EAGVVQSPRYKIIEKKQPVAFWCNPISGHNTLYWYLQNLGQGPELLIRYENEEAVDDSQLPKDRFSAERLKGVDSTLKIQPAELGDSAVYLCASSEGQRKFNEKLFFGSGTQLSVL.

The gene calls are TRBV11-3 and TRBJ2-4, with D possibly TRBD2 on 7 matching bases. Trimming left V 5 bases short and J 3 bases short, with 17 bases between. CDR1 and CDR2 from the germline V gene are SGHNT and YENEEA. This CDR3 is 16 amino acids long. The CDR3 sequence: CASSPEGGDRKNIQYF. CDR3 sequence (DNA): TGTGCCAGCAGCCCGGAGGGGGGGGATCGCAAAAACATTCAGTACTTC.

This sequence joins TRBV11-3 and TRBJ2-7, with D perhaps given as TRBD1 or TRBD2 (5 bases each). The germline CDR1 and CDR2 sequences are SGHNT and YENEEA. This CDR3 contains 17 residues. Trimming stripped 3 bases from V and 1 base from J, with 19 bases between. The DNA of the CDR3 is TGTGCCAGCAGCTTTCCCCCTACGACAGCGGATTCCTACGAGCAGTACTTC. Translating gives CASSFPPTTADSYEQYF. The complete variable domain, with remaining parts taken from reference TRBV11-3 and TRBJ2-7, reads EAGVVQSPRYKIIEKKQPVAFWCNPISGHNTLYWYLQNLGQGPELLIRYENEEAVDDSQLPKDRFSAERLKGVDSTLKIQPAELGDSAVYLCASSFPPTTADSYEQYFGPGTRLTVT.

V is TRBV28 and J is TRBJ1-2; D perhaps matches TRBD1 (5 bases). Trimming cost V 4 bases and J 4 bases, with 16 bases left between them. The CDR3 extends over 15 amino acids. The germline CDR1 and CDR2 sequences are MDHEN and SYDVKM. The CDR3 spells CASSSTRPGGYGYTF. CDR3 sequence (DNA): TGTGCCAGCAGTTCTACCCGGCCGGGGGGCTATGGCTACACCTTC.

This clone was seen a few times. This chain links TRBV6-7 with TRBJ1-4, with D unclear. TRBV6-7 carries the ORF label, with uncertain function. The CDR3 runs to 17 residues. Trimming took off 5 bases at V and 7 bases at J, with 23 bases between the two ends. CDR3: CASSEDARLLYGEKLFF. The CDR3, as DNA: TGTGCCAGCAGTGAAGACGCACGTCTACTCTACGGTGAAAAACTGTTTTTT.

The CDR3 DNA sequence: TGCGCCAGCAGTGAGTCGGGCGGGGGGGCCAATGAGCAGTTCTTC. It translates to CASSESGGGANEQFF. The chain is built from TRBV10-2 and TRBJ2-1; 9 bases line up with TRBD2. V lost 0 bases to trimming and J lost 6 bases; unmatched junction nucleotides: 3. Germline CDR1 WSHSY, CDR2 SAAADI. The CDR3 contains 15 residues.

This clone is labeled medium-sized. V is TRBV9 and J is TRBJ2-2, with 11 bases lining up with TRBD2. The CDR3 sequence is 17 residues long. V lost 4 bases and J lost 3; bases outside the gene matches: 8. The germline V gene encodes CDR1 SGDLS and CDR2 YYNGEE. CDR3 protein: CASSRFTSGGHTGELFF. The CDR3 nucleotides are TGTGCCAGCAGCCGATTCACTAGCGGGGGTCACACCGGGGAGCTGTTTTTT. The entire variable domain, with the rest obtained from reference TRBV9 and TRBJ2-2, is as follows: DSGVTQTPKHLITATGQRVTLRCSPRSGDLSVYWYQQSLDQGLQFLIQYYNGEERAKGNILERFSAQQFPDLHSELNLSSLELGDSALYFCASSRFTSGGHTGELFFGEGSRLTVL.

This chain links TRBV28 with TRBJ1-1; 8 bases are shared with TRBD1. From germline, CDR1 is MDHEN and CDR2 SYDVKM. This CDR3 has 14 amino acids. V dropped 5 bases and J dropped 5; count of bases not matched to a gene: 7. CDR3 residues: CASSRTGRGTEAFF. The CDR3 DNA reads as TGTGCCAGCAGTCGGACAGGGCGGGGGACTGAAGCTTTCTTT.

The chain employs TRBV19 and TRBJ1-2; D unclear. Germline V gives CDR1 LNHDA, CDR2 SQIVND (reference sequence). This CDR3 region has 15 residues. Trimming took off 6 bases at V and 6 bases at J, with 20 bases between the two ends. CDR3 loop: CASRIIGTARNGYTF. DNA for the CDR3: TGTGCCAGTAGGATAATAGGAACGGCGAGAAATGGCTACACCTTC.

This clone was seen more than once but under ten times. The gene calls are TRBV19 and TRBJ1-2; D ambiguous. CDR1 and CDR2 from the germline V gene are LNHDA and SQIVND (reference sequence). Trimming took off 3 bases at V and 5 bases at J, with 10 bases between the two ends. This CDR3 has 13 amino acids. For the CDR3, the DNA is TGTGCCAGTAGTATCAGCGGCTCTTATGGCTACACCTTC. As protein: CASSISGSYGYTF.

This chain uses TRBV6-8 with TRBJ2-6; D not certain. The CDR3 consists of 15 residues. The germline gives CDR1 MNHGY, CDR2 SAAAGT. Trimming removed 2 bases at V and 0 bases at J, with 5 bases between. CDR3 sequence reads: CASSYQASGANVLTF. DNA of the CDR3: TGTGCCAGCAGTTACCAGGCCTCTGGGGCCAACGTCCTGACTTTC.

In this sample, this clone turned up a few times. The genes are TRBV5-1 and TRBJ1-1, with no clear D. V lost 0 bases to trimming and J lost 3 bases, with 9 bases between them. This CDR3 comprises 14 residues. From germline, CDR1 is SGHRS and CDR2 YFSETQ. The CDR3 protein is CASSLAGRDTEAFF. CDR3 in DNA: TGCGCCAGCAGCTTGGCTGGTAGGGACACTGAAGCTTTCTTT.

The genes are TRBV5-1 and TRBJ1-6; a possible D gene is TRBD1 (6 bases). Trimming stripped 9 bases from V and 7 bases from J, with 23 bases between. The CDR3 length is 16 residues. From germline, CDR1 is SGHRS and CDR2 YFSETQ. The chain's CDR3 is CATLRGGFRSNSPLHF. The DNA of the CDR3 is TGCGCCACCCTTCGAGGGGGGTTTCGGTCGAATTCACCCCTCCACTTT.

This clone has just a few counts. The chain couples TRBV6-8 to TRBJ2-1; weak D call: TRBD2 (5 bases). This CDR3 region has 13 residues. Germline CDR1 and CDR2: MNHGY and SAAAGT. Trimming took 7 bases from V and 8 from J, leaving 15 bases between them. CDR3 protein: CASIYGLWDEQFF. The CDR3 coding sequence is TGTGCCAGCATCTACGGACTTTGGGATGAGCAGTTCTTC.

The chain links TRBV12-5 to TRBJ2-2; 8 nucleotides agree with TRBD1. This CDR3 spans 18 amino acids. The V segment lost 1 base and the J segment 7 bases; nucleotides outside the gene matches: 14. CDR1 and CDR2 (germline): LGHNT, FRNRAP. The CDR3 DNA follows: TGTGCTAGTGGTTTGGCTCATCGACAGGGGCGGATGGGCGGGGAGCTGTTTTTT. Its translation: CASGLAHRQGRMGGELFF. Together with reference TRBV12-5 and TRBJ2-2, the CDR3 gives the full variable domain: DARVTQTPRHKVTEMGQEVTMRCQPILGHNTVFWYRQTMMQGLELLAYFRNRAPLDDSGMPKDRFSAEMPDATLATLKIQPSEPRDSAVYFCASGLAHRQGRMGGELFFGEGSRLTVL.

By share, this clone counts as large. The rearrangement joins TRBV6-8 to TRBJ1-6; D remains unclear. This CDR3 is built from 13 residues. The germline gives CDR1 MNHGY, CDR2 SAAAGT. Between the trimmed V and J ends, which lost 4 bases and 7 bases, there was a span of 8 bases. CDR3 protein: CASSSRENSPLHF. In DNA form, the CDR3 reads TGTGCCAGCAGTTCGCGGGAGAATTCACCCCTCCACTTT.

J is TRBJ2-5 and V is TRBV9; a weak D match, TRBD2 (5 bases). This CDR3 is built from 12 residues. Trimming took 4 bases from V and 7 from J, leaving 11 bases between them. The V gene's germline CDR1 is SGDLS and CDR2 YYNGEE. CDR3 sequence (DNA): TGTGCCAGCAGCCCACCCGCGGGGACCCAGTACTTC. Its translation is CASSPPAGTQYF.

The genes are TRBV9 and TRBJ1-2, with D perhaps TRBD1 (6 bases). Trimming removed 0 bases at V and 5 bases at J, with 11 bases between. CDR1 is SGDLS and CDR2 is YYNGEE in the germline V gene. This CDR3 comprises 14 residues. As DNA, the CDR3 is TGTGCCAGCAGCGTAGGGGGGGCGCGGTATGGCTACACCTTC. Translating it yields CASSVGGARYGYTF.

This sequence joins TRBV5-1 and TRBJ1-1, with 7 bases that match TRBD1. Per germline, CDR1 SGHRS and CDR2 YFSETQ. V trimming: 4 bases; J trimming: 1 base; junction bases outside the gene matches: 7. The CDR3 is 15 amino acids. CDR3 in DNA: TGCGCCAGCAGCAGAAACAGGGGACCGAACACTGAAGCTTTCTTT. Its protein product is CASSRNRGPNTEAFF.

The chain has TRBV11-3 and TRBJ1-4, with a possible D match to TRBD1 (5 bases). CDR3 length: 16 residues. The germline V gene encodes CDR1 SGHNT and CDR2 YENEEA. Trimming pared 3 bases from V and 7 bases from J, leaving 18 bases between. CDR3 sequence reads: CASSFRLGPLSEKLFF. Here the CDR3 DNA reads TGTGCCAGCAGCTTTAGGTTGGGGCCGCTCTCTGAAAAACTGTTTTTT.

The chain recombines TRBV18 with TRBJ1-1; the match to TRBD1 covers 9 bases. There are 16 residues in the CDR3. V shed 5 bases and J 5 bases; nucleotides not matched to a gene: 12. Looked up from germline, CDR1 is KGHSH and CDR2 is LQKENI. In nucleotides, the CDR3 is TGTGCCAGCTCAGTAGCCGGGACAGGGAGTGGAACTGAAGCTTTCTTT. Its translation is CASSVAGTGSGTEAFF.

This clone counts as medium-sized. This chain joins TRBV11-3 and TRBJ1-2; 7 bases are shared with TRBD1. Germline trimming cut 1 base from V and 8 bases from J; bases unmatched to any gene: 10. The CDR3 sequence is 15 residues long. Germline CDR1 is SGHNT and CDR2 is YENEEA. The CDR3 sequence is CASSLGHAGGVGYTF. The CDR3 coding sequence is TGTGCCAGCAGCTTAGGGCACGCAGGGGGTGTAGGCTACACCTTC.

CDR3 loop: CASSWGQGAWNEQFF. In DNA form, the CDR3 reads TGTGCCAGCAGTTGGGGACAGGGGGCTTGGAATGAGCAGTTCTTC. This chain uses TRBV28 with TRBJ2-1; TRBD1 matches 12 bases. Germline V lookup: CDR1 MDHEN, CDR2 SYDVKM. Trimming at V came to 4 bases and at J to 7 bases, leaving 5 bases not matched to a gene. There are 15 residues in the CDR3.

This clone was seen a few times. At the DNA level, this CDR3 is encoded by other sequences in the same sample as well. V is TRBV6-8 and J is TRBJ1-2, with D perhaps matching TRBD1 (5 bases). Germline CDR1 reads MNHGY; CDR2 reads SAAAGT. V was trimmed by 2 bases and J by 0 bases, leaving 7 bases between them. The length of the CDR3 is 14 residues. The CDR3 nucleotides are TGTGCCAGCAGTTACCGGGGGTCTAACTATGGCTACACCTTC. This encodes CASSYRGSNYGYTF.